This TCR beta chain stems from a study of chemoradiotherapy in HPV16-positive cancers. Samples were taken several times over chemoradiotherapy. Trimming pared 2 bases from V and 0 bases from J, leaving 21 bases between. This CDR3 is built from 19 residues. The germline V gene has CDR1 SGHVS and CDR2 FQNEAQ. Sequencing used immunoSEQ multiplex PCR; TCRdb keeps in-frame clones, though not all of them. The sample gives about 780 clones, roughly 93% of which show up once; approximately 6.1% is in the top ten. The input for sequencing was tumor tissue, taken from a patient who underwent chemoradiotherapy. The rearrangement links TRBV7-8 to TRBJ2-3; D gene unclear. The TCR was taken from a human donor with HPV-associated anogenital cancer. In DNA, the CDR3 is TGTGCCAGCAGCTTATATGAGTATTTGAGGAAAGCTAGCACAGATACGCAGTATTTT. The encoded protein is CASSLYEYLRKASTDTQYF.